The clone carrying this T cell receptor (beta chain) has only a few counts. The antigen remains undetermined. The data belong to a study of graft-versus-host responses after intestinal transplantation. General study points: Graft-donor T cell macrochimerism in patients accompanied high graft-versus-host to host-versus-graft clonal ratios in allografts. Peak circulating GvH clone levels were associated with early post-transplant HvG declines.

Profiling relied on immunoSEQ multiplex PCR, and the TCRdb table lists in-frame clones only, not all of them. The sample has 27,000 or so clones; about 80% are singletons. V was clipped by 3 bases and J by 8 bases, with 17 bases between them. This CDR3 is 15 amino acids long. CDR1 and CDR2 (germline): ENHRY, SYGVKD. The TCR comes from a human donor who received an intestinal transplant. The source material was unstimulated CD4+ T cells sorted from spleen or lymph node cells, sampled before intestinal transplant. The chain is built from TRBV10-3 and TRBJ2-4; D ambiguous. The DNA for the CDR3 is TGTGCCATCAGTGATAGGCCCCAGGCTCGGGACATTCAGTACTTC. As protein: CAISDRPQARDIQYF.